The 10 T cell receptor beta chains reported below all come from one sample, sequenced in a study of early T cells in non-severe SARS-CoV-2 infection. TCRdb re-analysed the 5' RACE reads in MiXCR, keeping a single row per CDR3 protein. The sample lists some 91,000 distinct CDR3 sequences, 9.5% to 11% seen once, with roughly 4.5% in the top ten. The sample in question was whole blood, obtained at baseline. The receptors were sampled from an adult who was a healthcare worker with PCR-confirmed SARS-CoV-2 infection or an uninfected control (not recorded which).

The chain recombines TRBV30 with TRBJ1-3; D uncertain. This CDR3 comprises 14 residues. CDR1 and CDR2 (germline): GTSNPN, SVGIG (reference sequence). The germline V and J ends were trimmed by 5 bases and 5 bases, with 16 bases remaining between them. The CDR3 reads CAWEQYELRNTIYF. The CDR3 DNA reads TGTGCCTGGGAACAATATGAACTACGAAACACCATATATTTT.

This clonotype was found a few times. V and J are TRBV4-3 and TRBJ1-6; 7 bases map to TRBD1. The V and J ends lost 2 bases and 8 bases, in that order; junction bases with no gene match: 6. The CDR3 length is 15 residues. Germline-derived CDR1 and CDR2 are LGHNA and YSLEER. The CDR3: CASSQTGTVDSPLHF. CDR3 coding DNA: TGCGCCAGCAGCCAAACCGGGACAGTCGATTCACCCCTCCACTTT.

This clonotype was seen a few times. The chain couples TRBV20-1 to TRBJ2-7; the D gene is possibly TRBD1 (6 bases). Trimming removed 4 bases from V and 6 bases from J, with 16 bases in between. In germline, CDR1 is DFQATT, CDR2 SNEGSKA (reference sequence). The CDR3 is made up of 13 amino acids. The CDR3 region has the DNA TGCAGTGCTAATAGCGAGTTGGGGGCCGAGCAGTACTTC. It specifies CSANSELGAEQYF.

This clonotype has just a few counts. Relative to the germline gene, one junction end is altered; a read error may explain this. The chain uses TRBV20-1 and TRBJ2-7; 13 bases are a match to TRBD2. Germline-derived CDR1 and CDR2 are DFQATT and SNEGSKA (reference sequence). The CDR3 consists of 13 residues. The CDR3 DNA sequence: TGCAGTGCCAGGGGGACTAGCGGGATACTATCACCCTTC. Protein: CSARGTSGILSPF.

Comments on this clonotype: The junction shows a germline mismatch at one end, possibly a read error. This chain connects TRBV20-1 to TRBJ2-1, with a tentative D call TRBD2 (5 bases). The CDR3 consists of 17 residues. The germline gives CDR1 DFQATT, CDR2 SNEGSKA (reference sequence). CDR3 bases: TGCAGTACTAGAGATCAGCCTGGTGTTAGCTCCTACAATGAGCAGTTCTTC. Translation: CSTRDQPGVSSYNEQFF.

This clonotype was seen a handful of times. CDR3 residues: CASSTSGGSHNEQFF. The CDR3 DNA is TGTGCCAGTAGCACCAGCGGGGGATCCCACAATGAGCAGTTCTTC. The genes are TRBV19 and TRBJ2-1; 8 bases match TRBD2. The germline gives CDR1 LNHDA, CDR2 SQIVND (reference sequence). The V segment lost 6 bases and the J segment 5 bases; nucleotides outside the gene matches: 9. This CDR3 is built from 15 residues. Full variable domain (missing parts from reference TRBV19 and TRBJ2-1): DGGITQSPKYLFRKEGQNVTLSCEQNLNHDAMYWYRQDPGQGLRLIYYSQIVNDFQKGDIAEGYSVSREKKESFPLTVTSAQKNPTAFYLCASSTSGGSHNEQFFGPGTRLTVL.

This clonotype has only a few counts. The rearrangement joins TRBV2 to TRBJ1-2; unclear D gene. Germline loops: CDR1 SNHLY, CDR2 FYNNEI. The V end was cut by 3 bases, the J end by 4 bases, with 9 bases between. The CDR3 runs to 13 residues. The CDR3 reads CASSEGISYGYTF. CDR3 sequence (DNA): TGTGCCAGCAGTGAGGGCATTTCCTATGGCTACACCTTC.

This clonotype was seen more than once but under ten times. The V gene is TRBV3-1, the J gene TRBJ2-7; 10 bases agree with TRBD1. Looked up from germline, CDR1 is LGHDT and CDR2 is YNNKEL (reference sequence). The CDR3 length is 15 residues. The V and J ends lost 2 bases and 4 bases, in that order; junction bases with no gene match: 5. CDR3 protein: CASSQTTGGGYEQYF. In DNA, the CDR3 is TGTGCCAGCAGCCAAACGACAGGGGGCGGGTACGAGCAGTACTTC.

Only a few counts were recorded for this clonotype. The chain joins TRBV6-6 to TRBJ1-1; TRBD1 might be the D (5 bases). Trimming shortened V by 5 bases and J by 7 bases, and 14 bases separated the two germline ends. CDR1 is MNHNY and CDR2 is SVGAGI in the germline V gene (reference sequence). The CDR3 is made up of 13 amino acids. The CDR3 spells CASSPPGGHEAFF. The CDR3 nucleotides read TGTGCCAGCAGTCCACCCGGCGGACATGAAGCTTTCTTT.

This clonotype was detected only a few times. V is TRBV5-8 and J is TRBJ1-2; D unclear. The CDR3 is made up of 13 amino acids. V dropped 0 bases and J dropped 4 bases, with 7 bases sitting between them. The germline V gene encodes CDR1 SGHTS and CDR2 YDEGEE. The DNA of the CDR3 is TGTGCCAGCAGCTTGGACCGCCCCTATGGCTACACCTTC. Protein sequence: CASSLDRPYGYTF.